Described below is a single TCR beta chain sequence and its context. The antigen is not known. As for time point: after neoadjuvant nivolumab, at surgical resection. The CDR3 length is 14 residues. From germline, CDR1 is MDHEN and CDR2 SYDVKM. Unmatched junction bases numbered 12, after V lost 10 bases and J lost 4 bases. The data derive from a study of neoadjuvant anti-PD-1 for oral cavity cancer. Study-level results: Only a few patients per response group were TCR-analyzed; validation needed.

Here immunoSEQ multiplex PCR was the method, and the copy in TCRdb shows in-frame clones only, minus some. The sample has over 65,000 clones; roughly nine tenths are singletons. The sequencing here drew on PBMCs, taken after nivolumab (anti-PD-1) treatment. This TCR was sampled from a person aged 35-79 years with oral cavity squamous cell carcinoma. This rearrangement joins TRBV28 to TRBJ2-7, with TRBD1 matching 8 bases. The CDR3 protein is CATHGAGGVYEQYF. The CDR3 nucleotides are TGTGCCACCCATGGGGCAGGGGGCGTATACGAGCAGTACTTC.